This is a list of T cell receptor beta chains from one sample in a study of T cell responses to AZD1222 COVID-19 vaccine. Clones were sequenced by immunoSEQ multiplex PCR, and TCRdb holds only the in-frame ones, with some missing. The sample lists about 120,000 clones; about 86% were seen once. The input for sequencing was peripheral blood, taken 28 days after the second AZD1222 dose. These receptors were collected from an adult who received the AZD1222 COVID-19 vaccine. CDR3s include the opening cysteine and the closing phenylalanine or tryptophan. The order of the fields is CDR3 protein, CDR3 DNA, clone size, J gene, D gene, V gene. D genes are given only for firm matches. Clone size is stated in some rows and not others, as once, few, many or a class when expanded.

cdr3_aa: CASSLLLGAHEQYF; cdr3_nt: TGCGCCAGCAGCTTGCTGTTGGGGGCTCACGAGCAGTACTTC; clone_size: few; j_call: TRBJ2-7; d_call: NA; v_call: TRBV5-1
cdr3_aa: CASSQDSTATEAFF; cdr3_nt: TGTGCCAGCAGCCAAGATAGTACAGCCACTGAAGCTTTCTTT; clone_size: NA; j_call: TRBJ1-1; d_call: NA; v_call: TRBV3-1/TRBV3-2
cdr3_aa: CASSSRQASMNTEAFF; cdr3_nt: TGTGCCAGCAGCAGCCGACAGGCGAGCATGAACACTGAAGCTTTCTTT; clone_size: once; j_call: TRBJ1-1; d_call: NA; v_call: TRBV7-8
cdr3_aa: CASSGEGGRGGNQPQHF; cdr3_nt: TGTGCCAGCAGTGGCGAGGGAGGTCGGGGAGGCAATCAGCCCCAGCATTTT; clone_size: once; j_call: TRBJ1-5; d_call: NA; v_call: TRBV6-1
cdr3_aa: CASSSGLPGNSPLHF; cdr3_nt: TGTGCCAGTAGCTCCGGACTCCCGGGAAATTCACCCCTCCACTTT; clone_size: NA; j_call: TRBJ1-6; d_call: NA; v_call: TRBV19
cdr3_aa: CASSQSMTGDAGYTF; cdr3_nt: TGTGCCAGCAGCCAGAGCATGACAGGGGACGCTGGCTACACCTTC; clone_size: NA; j_call: TRBJ1-2; d_call: TRBD1; v_call: TRBV6-6
cdr3_aa: CASSWDIVTNEKLFF; cdr3_nt: TGTGCCAGCAGTTGGGATATAGTAACTAATGAAAAACTGTTTTTT; clone_size: NA; j_call: TRBJ1-4; d_call: NA; v_call: TRBV6-5
cdr3_aa: CASSIRPYEQYF; cdr3_nt: TGTGCCAGCAGTATAAGACCCTACGAGCAGTACTTC; clone_size: NA; j_call: TRBJ2-7; d_call: NA; v_call: TRBV28
cdr3_aa: CASSLSAGPGNEQFF; cdr3_nt: TGTGCCAGCAGCTTATCGGCGGGTCCGGGCAATGAGCAGTTCTTC; clone_size: once; j_call: TRBJ2-1; d_call: NA; v_call: TRBV11-3
cdr3_aa: CASTRRGQGRHEQYF; cdr3_nt: TGTGCCAGCACTCGGAGGGGACAGGGGCGCCACGAGCAGTACTTC; clone_size: NA; j_call: TRBJ2-7; d_call: TRBD1; v_call: TRBV13
cdr3_aa: CASSRTGYTNEKLFF; cdr3_nt: TGCGCCAGCAGCAGGACAGGGTACACTAATGAAAAACTGTTTTTT; clone_size: NA; j_call: TRBJ1-4; d_call: TRBD1; v_call: TRBV5-1
cdr3_aa: CASSIGGGLHGSYEQYF; cdr3_nt: TGCGCCAGCAGCATTGGCGGGGGGCTGCACGGTTCCTACGAGCAGTACTTC; clone_size: NA; j_call: TRBJ2-7; d_call: TRBD2; v_call: TRBV5-1
cdr3_aa: CASSLPGNQPQHF; cdr3_nt: TGTGCCAGCAGCTTACCAGGTAATCAGCCCCAGCATTTT; clone_size: NA; j_call: TRBJ1-5; d_call: NA; v_call: TRBV7-2
cdr3_aa: CAWNREGGPNEKLFF; cdr3_nt: TGTGCCTGGAATCGGGAGGGGGGGCCTAATGAAAAACTGTTTTTT; clone_size: few; j_call: TRBJ1-4; d_call: NA; v_call: TRBV30
cdr3_aa: CASSFPGLGTYNEQFF; cdr3_nt: TGCGCCAGCAGCTTTCCGGGACTAGGGACCTACAATGAGCAGTTCTTC; clone_size: NA; j_call: TRBJ2-1; d_call: TRBD2; v_call: TRBV5-1
cdr3_aa: CASTRDKNYEQYF; cdr3_nt: TGTGCCAGCACGAGAGACAAGAACTACGAGCAGTACTTC; clone_size: NA; j_call: TRBJ2-7; d_call: NA; v_call: TRBV12-3/TRBV12-4
cdr3_aa: CASSQDSTGGHQPQHF; cdr3_nt: TGCGCCAGCAGCCAAGATAGTACAGGGGGCCACCAGCCCCAGCATTTT; clone_size: NA; j_call: TRBJ1-5; d_call: TRBD1; v_call: TRBV4-1
cdr3_aa: CASSIVSGVQAFF; cdr3_nt: TGTGCCAGTAGTATAGTGTCGGGGGTTCAAGCTTTCTTT; clone_size: NA; j_call: TRBJ1-1; d_call: NA; v_call: TRBV19
cdr3_aa: CAWSRQGLQETQYF; cdr3_nt: TGTGCCTGGAGCCGACAGGGGTTACAAGAGACCCAGTACTTC; clone_size: NA; j_call: TRBJ2-5; d_call: TRBD1; v_call: TRBV30
cdr3_aa: CASSQDEYTEAFF; cdr3_nt: TGCGCCAGCAGCCAAGATGAGTACACTGAAGCTTTCTTT; clone_size: NA; j_call: TRBJ1-1; d_call: NA; v_call: TRBV4-1
cdr3_aa: CASSPTGSRYEQYF; cdr3_nt: TGTGCCAGCAGTCCGACAGGGAGCAGGTACGAGCAGTACTTC; clone_size: few; j_call: TRBJ2-7; d_call: TRBD1; v_call: TRBV6-5
cdr3_aa: CASSLVAIYQETQYF; cdr3_nt: TGTGCCAGCAGCTTGGTGGCAATATACCAAGAGACCCAGTACTTC; clone_size: NA; j_call: TRBJ2-5; d_call: NA; v_call: TRBV5-5
cdr3_aa: CASSPGLAGVGETQYF; cdr3_nt: TGTGCCAGCTCACCGGGACTAGCGGGGGTCGGGGAGACCCAGTACTTC; clone_size: NA; j_call: TRBJ2-5; d_call: TRBD2; v_call: TRBV18
cdr3_aa: CASSFGQDTDTQYF; cdr3_nt: TGCGCCAGCAGCTTTGGACAGGACACAGATACGCAGTATTTT; clone_size: NA; j_call: TRBJ2-3; d_call: TRBD1; v_call: TRBV5-1
cdr3_aa: CASRKTRGNTGELFF; cdr3_nt: TGTGCCAGCCGAAAAACTAGGGGGAACACCGGGGAGCTGTTTTTT; clone_size: NA; j_call: TRBJ2-2; d_call: NA; v_call: TRBV19
cdr3_aa: CASSLLTGGEAFF; cdr3_nt: TGTGCCAGTAGCCTCTTGACAGGTGGCGAAGCTTTCTTT; clone_size: NA; j_call: TRBJ1-1; d_call: NA; v_call: TRBV19
cdr3_aa: CASSRDGDYEQYF; cdr3_nt: TGTGCCAGCAGCAGGGACGGGGACTACGAGCAGTACTTC; clone_size: once; j_call: TRBJ2-7; d_call: NA; v_call: TRBV7-2
cdr3_aa: CASSYFTGTFF; cdr3_nt: TGTGCCAGCAGCTACTTTACGGGGACTTTCTTT; clone_size: NA; j_call: TRBJ1-1; d_call: NA; v_call: TRBV12-3/TRBV12-4
cdr3_aa: CASSLEEIRNGYTF; cdr3_nt: TGCGCCAGCAGCTTGGAAGAAATTAGGAATGGCTACACCTTC; clone_size: once; j_call: TRBJ1-2; d_call: NA; v_call: TRBV5-1
cdr3_aa: CATSRGTGNQPQHF; cdr3_nt: TGTGCCACCAGCAGAGGGACAGGTAATCAGCCCCAGCATTTT; clone_size: NA; j_call: TRBJ1-5; d_call: TRBD1; v_call: TRBV15
cdr3_aa: CASSLGGQSPQHF; cdr3_nt: TGTGCCAGCAGTTTAGGAGGACAGAGTCCCCAGCATTTT; clone_size: NA; j_call: TRBJ1-5; d_call: NA; v_call: TRBV28
cdr3_aa: CASSVAGANVLTF; cdr3_nt: TGTGCCAGCAGCGTAGCTGGGGCCAACGTCCTGACTTTC; clone_size: NA; j_call: TRBJ2-6; d_call: NA; v_call: TRBV13
cdr3_aa: CSASVLAGGDYNEQFF; cdr3_nt: TGCAGTGCTAGTGTCTTAGCGGGGGGGGACTACAATGAGCAGTTCTTC; clone_size: NA; j_call: TRBJ2-1; d_call: TRBD2; v_call: TRBV20-1
cdr3_aa: CASSQGSRGFSPLHF; cdr3_nt: TGCGCCAGCAGCCAAGGATCTCGAGGATTTTCACCCCTCCACTTT; clone_size: NA; j_call: TRBJ1-6; d_call: NA; v_call: TRBV4-1
cdr3_aa: CASSIADSLGTGELFF; cdr3_nt: TGTGCCAGTAGTATAGCGGATAGTCTAGGCACCGGGGAGCTGTTTTTT; clone_size: once; j_call: TRBJ2-2; d_call: NA; v_call: TRBV19
cdr3_aa: CASWGDRGQPQHF; cdr3_nt: TGTGCCAGCTGGGGGGATAGAGGACAGCCCCAGCATTTT; clone_size: NA; j_call: TRBJ1-5; d_call: NA; v_call: TRBV6-5
cdr3_aa: CASSIGASTDTQYF; cdr3_nt: TGTGCCAGCTCAATCGGGGCTAGCACAGATACGCAGTATTTT; clone_size: NA; j_call: TRBJ2-3; d_call: NA; v_call: TRBV18
cdr3_aa: CASRPDWSYGYTF; cdr3_nt: TGTGCCAGCAGACCCGACTGGAGCTATGGCTACACCTTC; clone_size: few; j_call: TRBJ1-2; d_call: NA; v_call: TRBV12-3/TRBV12-4
cdr3_aa: CASSPGERRAFF; cdr3_nt: TGTGCCAGCAGTCCAGGGGAAAGGCGAGCTTTCTTT; clone_size: NA; j_call: TRBJ1-1; d_call: NA; v_call: TRBV7-9
cdr3_aa: CASSGRWVTGELFF; cdr3_nt: TGTGCCAGCAGTGGGAGATGGGTCACCGGGGAGCTGTTTTTT; clone_size: NA; j_call: TRBJ2-2; d_call: NA; v_call: TRBV7-9